The entry that follows covers one T cell receptor (beta chain) sequence. J was trimmed by 5 bases and V by 2 bases; bases with no gene match: 8. This CDR3 is built from 15 residues. Per germline, CDR1 MDHEN and CDR2 SYDVKM. This sample was taken from a study of blood T cell repertoires in COVID-19. Study information: Italy, Spain and the United States were the sources of the convalescent and acute COVID-19 samples.

Authors' data handling: Amplification from reference gene primers served as the basis for estimated nucleated cell counts. TCRdb's table, derived via immunoSEQ multiplex PCR, lists solely in-frame clones and lacks some. The V and J calls and clone size are taken from that table; D and trimming were inferred from the DNA. Of over 120,000 clones listed, 88% are singletons. V usage is TRBV28 and J usage is TRBJ2-7, with TRBD1 matching over 8 bases. The sequencing sample was made of peripheral blood. The clonotype originates from a woman aged 50 to 65 with acute or convalescent COVID-19. The CDR3 reads CASSLGGQVRDEQYF. CDR3 in DNA: TGTGCCAGCAGTTTAGGGGGACAGGTACGCGACGAGCAGTACTTC.